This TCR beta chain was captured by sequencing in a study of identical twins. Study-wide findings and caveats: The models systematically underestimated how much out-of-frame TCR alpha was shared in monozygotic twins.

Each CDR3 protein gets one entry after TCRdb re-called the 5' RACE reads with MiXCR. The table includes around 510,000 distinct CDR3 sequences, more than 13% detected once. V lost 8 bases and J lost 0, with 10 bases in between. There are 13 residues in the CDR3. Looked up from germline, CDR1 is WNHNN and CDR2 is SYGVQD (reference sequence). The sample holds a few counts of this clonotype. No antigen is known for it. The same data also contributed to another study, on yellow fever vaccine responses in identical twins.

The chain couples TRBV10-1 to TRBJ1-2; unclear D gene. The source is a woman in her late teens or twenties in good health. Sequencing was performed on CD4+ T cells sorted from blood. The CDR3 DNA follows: TGCGCCAGCGCCTTGGGGACTAACTATGGCTACACCTTC. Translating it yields CASALGTNYGYTF.